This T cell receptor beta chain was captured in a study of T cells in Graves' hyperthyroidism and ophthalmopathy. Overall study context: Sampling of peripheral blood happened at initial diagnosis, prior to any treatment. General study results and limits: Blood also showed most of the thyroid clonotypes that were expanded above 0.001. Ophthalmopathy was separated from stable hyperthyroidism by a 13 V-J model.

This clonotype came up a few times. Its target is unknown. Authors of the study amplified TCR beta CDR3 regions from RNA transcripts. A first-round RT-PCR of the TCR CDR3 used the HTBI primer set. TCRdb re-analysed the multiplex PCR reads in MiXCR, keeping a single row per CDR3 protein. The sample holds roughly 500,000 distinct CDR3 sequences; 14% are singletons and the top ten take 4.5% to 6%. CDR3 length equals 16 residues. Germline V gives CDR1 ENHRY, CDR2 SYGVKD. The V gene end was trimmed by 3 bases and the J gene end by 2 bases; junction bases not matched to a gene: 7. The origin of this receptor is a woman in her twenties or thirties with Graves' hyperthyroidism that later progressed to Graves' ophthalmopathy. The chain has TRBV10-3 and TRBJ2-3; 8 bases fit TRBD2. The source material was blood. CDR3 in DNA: TGTGCCATCAGTGATTCGAGCGGGAGAGCCACAGATACGCAGTATTTT. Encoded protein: CAISDSSGRATDTQYF.